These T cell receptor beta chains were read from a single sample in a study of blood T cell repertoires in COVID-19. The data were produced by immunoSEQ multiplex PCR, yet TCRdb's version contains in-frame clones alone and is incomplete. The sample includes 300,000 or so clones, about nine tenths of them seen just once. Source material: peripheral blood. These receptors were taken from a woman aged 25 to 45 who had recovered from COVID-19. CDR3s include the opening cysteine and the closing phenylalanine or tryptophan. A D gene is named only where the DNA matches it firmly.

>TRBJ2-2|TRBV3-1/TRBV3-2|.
CASSQHQVAELFF
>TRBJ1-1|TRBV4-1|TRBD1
CASSPDRGYTEAFF
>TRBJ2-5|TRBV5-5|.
CASSLRTLPQETQYF
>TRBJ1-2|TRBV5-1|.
CASSLDPGRTNYGYTF
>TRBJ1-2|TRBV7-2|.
CASSFDNNYGYTF
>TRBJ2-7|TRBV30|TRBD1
CAHQDRGEQYF
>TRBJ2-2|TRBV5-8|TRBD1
CASSSLIHRQGAGELFF
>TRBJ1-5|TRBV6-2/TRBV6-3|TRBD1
CASSLGQLRTQHF
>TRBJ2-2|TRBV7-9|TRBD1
CASSPGQGEAGELFF
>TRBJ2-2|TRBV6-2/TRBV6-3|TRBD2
CASSYPSGGLNTGELFF
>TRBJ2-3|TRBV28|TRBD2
CASSLSQRGISDTQYF
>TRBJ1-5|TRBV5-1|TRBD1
CASSRWTGGNQPQHF
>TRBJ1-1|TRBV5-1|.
CASSLESYTEAFF
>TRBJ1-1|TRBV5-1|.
CASSLGRGMNTEAFF
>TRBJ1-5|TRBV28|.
CASSLDSRGRWDQPQHF
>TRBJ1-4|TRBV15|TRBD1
CATSRGRGTNEKLFF
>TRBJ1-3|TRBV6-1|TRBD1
CASSALLGQGDGNTIYF
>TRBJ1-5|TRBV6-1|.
CASSEAGIYQPQHF
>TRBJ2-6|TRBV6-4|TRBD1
CASSDSGGAGANVLTF
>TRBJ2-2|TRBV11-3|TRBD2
CASSSVFQGGTGELFF
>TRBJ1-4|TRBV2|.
CASTWATNEKLFF
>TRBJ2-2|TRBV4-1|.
CASTGGGASGNTGELFF
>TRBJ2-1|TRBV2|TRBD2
CASSEAYSGGAGNEQFF
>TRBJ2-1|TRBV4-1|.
CASSQDYGGSYNEQFF
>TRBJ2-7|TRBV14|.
CASSLDSWSNEQYF
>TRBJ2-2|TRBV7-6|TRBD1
CASSLAEDRDTGELFF
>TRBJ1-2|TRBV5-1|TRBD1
CASSLRSPGQGYGYTF
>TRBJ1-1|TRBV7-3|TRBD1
CASSPTGTGITEAFF
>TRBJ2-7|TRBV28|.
CASPPPGHRGEQYF
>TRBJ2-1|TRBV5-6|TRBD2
CASSLLSGGHNEQFF
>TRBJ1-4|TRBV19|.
CASSLSESTNEKLFF
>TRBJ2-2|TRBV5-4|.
CASSLISNTGELFF
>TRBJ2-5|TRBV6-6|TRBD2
CASRSGGEETQYF
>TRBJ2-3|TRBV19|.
CASSHRWDRGTDTQYF
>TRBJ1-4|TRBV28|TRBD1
CASSKTGTTNEKLFF
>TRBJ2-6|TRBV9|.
CASSVGQHGANVLTF
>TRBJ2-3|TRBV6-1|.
CASSEGLWGPSTDTQYF
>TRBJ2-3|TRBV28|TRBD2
CASSGLAGARDTQYF
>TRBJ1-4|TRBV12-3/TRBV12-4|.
CASSFGANEKLFF
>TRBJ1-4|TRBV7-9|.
CARWGGSPIDEKLFF
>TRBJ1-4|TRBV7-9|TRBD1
CASSASGTGVEKLFF
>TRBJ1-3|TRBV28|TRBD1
CASSLTLVQGAGNTIYF
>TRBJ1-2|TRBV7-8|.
CASSLLGEGTNYGYTF
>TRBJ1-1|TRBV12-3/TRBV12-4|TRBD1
CASRGQGDMEAFF
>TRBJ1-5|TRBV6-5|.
CASSYGPNQPQHF
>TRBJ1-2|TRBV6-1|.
CASSEGAGYQYGYTF
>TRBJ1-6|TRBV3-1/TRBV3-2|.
CASSHSSSGYYNSPLHF
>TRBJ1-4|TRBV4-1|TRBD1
CASSQEGTGRFEKLFF
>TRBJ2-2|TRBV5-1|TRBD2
CASSLAAGRAGELFF
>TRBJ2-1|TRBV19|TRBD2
CASSMSGGGNNEQFF
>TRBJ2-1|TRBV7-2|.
CASSLSPGSNEQFF
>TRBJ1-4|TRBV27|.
CASSLSWWGGVGEKLFF
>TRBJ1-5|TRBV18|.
CASSQGGARNQPQHF
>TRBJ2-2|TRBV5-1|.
CASTITTGFTGELFF
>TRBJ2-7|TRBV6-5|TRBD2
CASRPGTSNHEQYF
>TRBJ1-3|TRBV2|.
CASSLTSGNTIYF
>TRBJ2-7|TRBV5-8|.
CASRSTGKGYEQYF
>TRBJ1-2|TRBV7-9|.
CASSPNSYGYTF
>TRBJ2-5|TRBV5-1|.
CASSLGRGWETQYF
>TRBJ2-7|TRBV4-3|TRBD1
CASSQDFATGNLEQYF